This T cell receptor beta chain was sequenced for a study of follicular helper T cells after annual influenza vaccination. The time point denotes: 2015-2016 season, 7 days after influenza vaccination. Method: immunoSEQ multiplex PCR; TCRdb's copy keeps in-frame clones and lacks some. The table shows around 7,300 clones, with 82% occurring only once. The source was CXCR5- memory CD4+ T cells sorted from blood, collected 7 days after influenza vaccination. The sequence was obtained from an adult who received the influenza vaccine.

As DNA, the CDR3 is TGTGCCAGTGGACGGGCGCAGGACACTGAAGCTTTCTTT. Translating gives CASGRAQDTEAFF. The chain links TRBV25-1 to TRBJ1-1; D unresolved. V lost 9 bases, J lost 3 bases, and 14 bases lay in between. Germline CDR1 is MGHDK and CDR2 is SYGVNS. There are 13 residues in the CDR3.